These T cell receptor beta chains were read from a single sample in a study of T cells after yellow fever vaccination. TCRdb re-called the 5' RACE reads through MiXCR, storing one row per CDR3 protein. The sample holds hundreds of thousands of distinct CDR3 sequences; more than 9% are singletons and the top ten take 15%. The sequencing used PBMCs, collected on the day of the yellow fever booster vaccination. The receptor source for this set is a man aged 25 to 45 who received the YFV17D yellow fever vaccine. Both conserved end residues are part of each CDR3. The D gene is left open where the match is weak. Expanded clones get a size class; other rows say once, few or many, or leave the size out.

d_call	v_call	j_call	clone_size	cdr3_nt	cdr3_aa
.	TRBV9	TRBJ2-3	.	TGTGCCAGCAGCGTAGAGGGTCAAATCACAGATACGCAGTATTTT	CASSVEGQITDTQYF
.	TRBV5-1	TRBJ1-2	.	TGCGCCAGCAGCGCCACAGGGAGGGCTAACTATGGCTACACCTTC	CASSATGRANYGYTF
TRBD2	TRBV27	TRBJ2-1	.	TGTGCCAGCAGTTTAGGCCCGGGAGGCGACTACAATGAGCAGTTCTTC	CASSLGPGGDYNEQFF
.	TRBV20-1	TRBJ2-3	few	TGCAGTGCTAGGGGACTGTCCACAGATACGCAGTATTTT	CSARGLSTDTQYF
.	TRBV5-5	TRBJ2-1	few	TGTGCCAGCAGCCCAGCAGTCTCGCGGGCCTACAATGAGCAGTTCTTC	CASSPAVSRAYNEQFF
.	TRBV6-2/TRBV6-3	TRBJ1-1	.	TGTGCCAGCAGTTACAGAGGTGCCAGCACTGAAGCTTTCTTT	CASSYRGASTEAFF
.	TRBV5-5	TRBJ2-5	many	TGTGCCAGCAGCTTGTTCTTGACAAACCAAGAGACCCAGTACTTC	CASSLFLTNQETQYF
.	TRBV5-1	TRBJ2-5	few	TGCGCCAGCAGCTTGACAGGAGACAAAGAGACCCAGTACTTC	CASSLTGDKETQYF
.	TRBV7-9	TRBJ1-5	many	TGTGCCAGCAGCTTAGGCGGACGTAATCAGCCCCAGCATTTT	CASSLGGRNQPQHF
.	TRBV6-2/TRBV6-3	TRBJ2-7	.	TGTGCCAGCAGTTACAAAGCAGGGAGGATGTTTGGCGAGCAGTACTTC	CASSYKAGRMFGEQYF
.	TRBV30	TRBJ2-7	.	TGTGCCTGGAGTGTATCCCGCGAGCAGTACTTC	CAWSVSREQYF
TRBD2	TRBV7-8	TRBJ2-7	few	TGTGCCAGCAGCCCGACGCCTAGCGGGACCGAGCAGTACTTC	CASSPTPSGTEQYF
TRBD2	TRBV7-2	TRBJ2-7	many	TGTGCCAGCAGCTACCAGCGGGACCCATACGAGCAGTACTTC	CASSYQRDPYEQYF
.	TRBV6-1	TRBJ1-1	.	TGTGCCAGCAGGGCCCTCGGGGCGGCGAACACTGAAGCTTTCTTT	CASRALGAANTEAFF
.	TRBV5-1	TRBJ2-5	.	TGCGCCAGCAGCTTCGGGTCACCGGTGGAGACCCAGTACTTC	CASSFGSPVETQYF
TRBD2	TRBV2	TRBJ2-1	few	TGTGCCAGCGGCCTAGCGGGAAACAATGAGCAGTTCTTC	CASGLAGNNEQFF
.	TRBV6-1	TRBJ2-1	.	TGTGCCAGCAGCCCCCAAGAGAGAGTCGGGAATGAGCAGTTCTTC	CASSPQERVGNEQFF
.	TRBV12-3/TRBV12-4	TRBJ1-2	.	TGTGCCAGCACCCTCCCCCCGAGATATGGCTACACCTTC	CASTLPPRYGYTF
TRBD1	TRBV29-1	TRBJ2-7	.	TGCAGCGGCCTGACAGGGGTCGAGCAGTACTTC	CSGLTGVEQYF
TRBD1	TRBV5-1	TRBJ2-7	many	TGCGCCAGCAGCGATCGGACAGGGAAGGTCGAGCAGTACTTC	CASSDRTGKVEQYF
.	TRBV27	TRBJ1-1	few	TGTGCCAGCAGTTCCGGGACCCAGAACACTGAAGCTTTCTTT	CASSSGTQNTEAFF
.	TRBV4-3	TRBJ2-4	.	TGCGCCAGCAGCCAGGATGGGACACGAAACATTCAGTACTTC	CASSQDGTRNIQYF
.	TRBV6-2/TRBV6-3	TRBJ2-1	.	TGTGCCACATTTTCCATGAATGAGCAGTTCTTC	CATFSMNEQFF
TRBD2	TRBV7-3	TRBJ2-4	few	TGTGCCAGCAGCCCCCTGGGAGGGCCCGACGACATTCAGTACTTC	CASSPLGGPDDIQYF
TRBD1	TRBV11-3	TRBJ2-3	.	TGTGCCAGCAGACCGACAGGGTCAGATACGCAGTATTTT	CASRPTGSDTQYF
.	TRBV4-3	TRBJ2-5	few	TGCGCCAGCAGCCAAGGACCGGGACTTCAAGAGACCCAGTACTTC	CASSQGPGLQETQYF
.	TRBV11-2	TRBJ2-2	few	TGTGCCAGCAGCTTAGGTCGAGCCCGACTAAAAAAGGACACCGGGGAGCTGTTTTTT	CASSLGRARLKKDTGELFF
.	TRBV7-9	TRBJ1-1	many	TGTGCCAGCAGCCAAGGGCTCGGGAACACTGAAGCTTTCTTT	CASSQGLGNTEAFF
.	TRBV23-1	TRBJ2-1	.	TGCGCCAGCAGTCAATCGGTGCAGTTGGGCAATGAGCAGTTCTTC	CASSQSVQLGNEQFF
.	TRBV29-1	TRBJ2-7	.	TGCAGCGGGGGGTATGGAAACGAGCAGTACTTC	CSGGYGNEQYF
TRBD1	TRBV11-2	TRBJ2-6	.	TGTGCCAGCAGCTTGGGACAGAGCTCTGGGGCCAACGTCCTGACTTTC	CASSLGQSSGANVLTF
.	TRBV28	TRBJ2-1	.	TGTGCCAGCAGTCCGGACGGTCCCTACAATGAGCAGTTCTTC	CASSPDGPYNEQFF
TRBD1	TRBV7-9	TRBJ2-5	.	TGTGCCAGCAGCCTTGGGACAGGGGGCTCGGCGGGGGAGACCCAGTACTTC	CASSLGTGGSAGETQYF
.	TRBV3-1	TRBJ1-5	.	TGTGCCAGCAGCCAAGATCTAACGAGCAATCAGCCCCAGCATTTT	CASSQDLTSNQPQHF
TRBD2	TRBV6-5	TRBJ2-5	few	TGTGCCAGCACGTTACTAGCGGGAGGGCCCTCGGAGACCCAGTACTTC	CASTLLAGGPSETQYF
TRBD1	TRBV6-1	TRBJ1-2	many	TGTGCCAGCAGTCCAACCGGGACAGGAACGGATGGCTACACCTTC	CASSPTGTGTDGYTF
.	TRBV12-3/TRBV12-4	TRBJ2-5	.	TGTGCCAGCAGTCCCCGAGGGGGAATTGGGGAGACCCAGTACTTC	CASSPRGGIGETQYF
.	TRBV4-3	TRBJ2-2	few	TGCGCCAGCAGCCTGGGGGGGGCTCCCAGAACCGGGGAGCTGTTTTTT	CASSLGGAPRTGELFF
TRBD1	TRBV7-8	TRBJ2-3	.	TGTGCCAGCAGCCTAAGGGACAGGTCCTCAGATACGCAGTATTTT	CASSLRDRSSDTQYF
TRBD1	TRBV5-4	TRBJ2-7	.	TGTGCCAGCAGCTTGGAGGCGAGGGGGCCCTACGAGCAGTACTTC	CASSLEARGPYEQYF
.	TRBV20-1	TRBJ2-2	.	TGCAGTGCACCGGTCTTGAACACCGGGGAGCTGTTTTTT	CSAPVLNTGELFF
.	TRBV10-3	TRBJ1-1	few	TGTGGGAGCGGGATCCAAGCGTTTTATGAAGCTTTCTTT	CGSGIQAFYEAFF
.	TRBV19	TRBJ2-1	few	TGTGCCAGTAGTATAGGGGGGACTTCTGCCTACAATGAGCAGTTCTTC	CASSIGGTSAYNEQFF
.	TRBV30	TRBJ1-6	few	TGTGCCTGGAGTGTTGCAGGGGCCAGCTCCTATAATTCACCCCTCCACTTT	CAWSVAGASSYNSPLHF
TRBD1	TRBV27	TRBJ1-5	.	TGTGCCAGCAGTTCCCATCGACAGGGGGCGTACCAGAGGCCCCAGCATTTT	CASSSHRQGAYQRPQHF
TRBD2	TRBV15	TRBJ2-1	many	TGTGCCACCAGCGAAGGAACTAGCGGGAGGGCCCATGAGCAGTTCTTC	CATSEGTSGRAHEQFF
TRBD2	TRBV7-8	TRBJ2-1	few	TGTGCCAGCATCCATAGCGGGAGGGGTAAGAATGAGCAGTTCTTC	CASIHSGRGKNEQFF
.	TRBV2	TRBJ2-1	.	TGTGCCTTCTGTTCAGGGGTCGTGGCATGGGGGTACACGGATGAGCAGTTCTTC	CAFCSGVVAWGYTDEQFF
.	TRBV30	TRBJ1-3	.	TGTGCCGGAATCTCTGGAAACACCATATATTTT	CAGISGNTIYF
.	TRBV7-9	TRBJ2-2	many	TGTGCCAGCAGACCTCCTCTGCGTGTGGGCGGGGAGCTGTTTTTT	CASRPPLRVGGELFF
.	TRBV6-2/TRBV6-3	TRBJ2-1	few	TGTGCCAGTTGGGATGAGTGGGCCAATGAGCAGTTCTTC	CASWDEWANEQFF